This T cell receptor beta chain was sequenced for a study of blood T cell repertoires in COVID-19 (TCRdb year 2020). Describing the broader study: Samples from collaborators originated in the United States, Italy and Spain and spanned both the acute and convalescent phases of COVID-19. Where available, HLA class I and class II types were taken from metadata supplied by the sample provider and were not determined by assay-based typing. Deeply sampled blood TCRbeta repertoires from subjects exposed to, actively infected with, or recovered from COVID-19 were included in the dataset. Samples were obtained from the ongoing ImmuneRACE study (first 160 participants) and from some 1,300 subjects provided by 6 global collaborators. A freely available public database, intended as a resource for researchers studying the immune response to SARS-CoV-2, is where the repertoires were released. Sample metadata almost always included a de-identified subject ID, COVID-19 status, age in years and sex. The prospective study material was composed of cDNA or gDNA derived from T cells, B-cell-depleted T cells, or PBMCs. Points the paper makes about the study in general: The quantity of clinical and demographic metadata differed by source and by participant and was supplied without curation.

On this clone: The clone's antigen remains unknown. The input lacks base qualities; no much larger clone sits a single base away.

Whole blood was collected in K2EDTA tubes by collaborating institutions according to the institutions' own protocols. For TCRbeta analysis, collaborators shipped samples in one of three forms: frozen whole blood, isolated PBMCs, or DNA extracted from either of those sample types. The CDR3 covers 14 residues, taking in both the cysteine and the phenylalanine. Solely the CDR3 DNA is kept, with 42 bases framed from the first base. V is cut by 4 bases and J by 1 base, and the space between the germline ends is 9 bases. The germline V gene yields SNHLY for CDR1 and FYNNEI for CDR2. TCRbeta CDR3 regions were amplified from genomic DNA by means of the immunoSEQ Assay, a bias-controlled multiplex PCR. From the authors' description of their analysis: Nucleated cell counts per sample were estimated from amplification of reference gene primers within the assay. To quantify the absolute abundance of each unique TCRbeta CDR3 rearrangement, sequence reads were collapsed and filtered. For each sample, productive Simpson clonality was calculated by taking the square root of Simpson's diversity index across productive rearrangements. Here the immuneACCESS table is served through TCRdb, limited to in-frame sequences with V and J called. Missing clones are a known gap in these copies; in checked studies unresolved V genes cover under half, and the rest lacks a known reason. V, J and clone size are taken as reported in that table, and D and trimming were inferred from the DNA itself. The sample table holds about 200,000 clones, of which 80% were seen once. 5.5% of the sample goes to the ten largest clones.

This TCR came from a woman aged 70-85 years with acute or convalescent COVID-19. The chain is made from TRBV2 and TRBJ2-3; TRBD1 is a possible D gene, resting on 6 matching bases. Sequenced sample: peripheral blood. The DNA reads as follows: TGTGCCAGCAGTGGACAGGAAGGCACAGATACGCAGTATTTT. It specifies CASSGQEGTDTQYF.